Many counts were recorded for the clone carrying this TCR beta chain. Its antigen remains unknown. These data are taken from a study of T cells in Graves' hyperthyroidism and ophthalmopathy. Overall study findings and caveats: Researchers found most expanded thyroid clonotypes above 0.001 in blood as well.

Hyperthyroidism of Graves' type that showed no ophthalmopathy progression within 18 months was stable. Subjects aged 18 to 65 presented with newly diagnosed hyperthyroidism of less than 2 months' duration. RNA transcripts yielded amplified TCR beta CDR3 regions. Primed by the HTBI set, a first-round RT-PCR was run on the TCR CDR3. TCRdb reprocessed the multiplex PCR reads with MiXCR, giving one entry per CDR3 protein. The table shows fewer than 750,000 distinct CDR3 sequences, with around 46% occurring only once. This sequence was found in a woman between 18 and 29 years old with Graves' hyperthyroidism. Sample: peripheral blood or thyroid tissue (not recorded which).

The chain's CDR3 is CASSLGTWSTYEQYF. Written as DNA, the CDR3 is TGTGCCAGCAGCTTGGGGACTTGGAGTACCTACGAGCAGTACTTC. This sequence joins TRBV11-2 and TRBJ2-7; D perhaps matches TRBD2 (6 bases). Per the germline V gene, CDR1 is SGHAT and CDR2 is FQNNGV. The CDR3 spans 15 residues. The V end was cut by 3 bases, the J end by 2 bases, with 14 bases between.